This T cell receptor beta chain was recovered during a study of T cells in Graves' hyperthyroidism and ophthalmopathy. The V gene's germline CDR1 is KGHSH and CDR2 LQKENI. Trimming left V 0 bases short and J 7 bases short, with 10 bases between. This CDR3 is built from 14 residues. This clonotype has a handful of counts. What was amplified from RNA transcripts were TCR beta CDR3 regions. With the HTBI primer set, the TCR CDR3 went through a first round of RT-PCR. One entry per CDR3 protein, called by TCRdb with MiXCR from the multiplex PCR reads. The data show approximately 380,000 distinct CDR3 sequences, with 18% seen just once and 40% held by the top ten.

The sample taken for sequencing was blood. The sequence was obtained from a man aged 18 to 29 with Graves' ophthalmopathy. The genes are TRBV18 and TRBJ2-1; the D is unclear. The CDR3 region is CASSPPWTWNEQFF. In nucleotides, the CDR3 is TGTGCCAGCTCACCACCGTGGACGTGGAATGAGCAGTTCTTC.